A single T cell receptor (beta chain) is shown here with its context. The target antigen is unknown. Germline V gives CDR1 SGHDN, CDR2 FVKESK. Trimming took 4 bases from V and 4 from J; bases not matched to a gene: 12. The CDR3 totals 17 residues. Using immunoSEQ multiplex PCR, the repertoire was profiled, and TCRdb retains in-frame clones only, with some absent. Among roughly 700,000 clones listed, 90% were seen once. This sample stems from a study of shared clonotypes between healthy human individuals. Study results and limitations: In four donors, around 5% of naive CD4 clonotypes appeared in common.

Sequencing was done on a sample of memory CD8+ T cells from PBMCs. The subset was: CD45RO+ cells pooled with CCR7-negative TemRA cells. The chain has TRBV14 and TRBJ1-2; 10 bases are shared with TRBD1. The clonotype was recovered from a man aged 18 to 35 in good health. Some clones in this sample may be carry-over from other donors' samples. CDR3 nucleotide sequence: TGTGCCAGCAGCCCGCGGAAGGGACAGGGGAGTACCTATGGCTACACCTTC. Its protein product is CASSPRKGQGSTYGYTF.